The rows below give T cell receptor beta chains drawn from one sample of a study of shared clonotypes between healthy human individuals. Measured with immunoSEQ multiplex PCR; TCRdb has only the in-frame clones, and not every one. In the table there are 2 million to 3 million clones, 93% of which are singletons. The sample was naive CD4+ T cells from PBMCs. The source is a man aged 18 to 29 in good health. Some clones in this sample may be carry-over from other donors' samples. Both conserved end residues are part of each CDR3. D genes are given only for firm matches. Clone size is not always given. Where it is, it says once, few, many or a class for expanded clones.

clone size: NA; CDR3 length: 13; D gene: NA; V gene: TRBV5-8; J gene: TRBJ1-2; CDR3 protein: CASRDLGVPGYTF; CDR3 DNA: TGTGCCAGCAGGGACCTGGGGGTCCCTGGCTACACCTTC
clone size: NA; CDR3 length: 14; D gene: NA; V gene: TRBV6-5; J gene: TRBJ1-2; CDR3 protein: CASSLTGLNYGYTF; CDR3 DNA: TGTGCCAGCTCCCTTACCGGCCTTAACTATGGCTACACCTTC
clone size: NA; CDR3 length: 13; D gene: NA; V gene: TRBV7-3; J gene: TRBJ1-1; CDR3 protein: CASSFHRETEAFF; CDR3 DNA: TGTGCCAGCAGCTTCCACAGGGAAACCGAAGCTTTCTTT
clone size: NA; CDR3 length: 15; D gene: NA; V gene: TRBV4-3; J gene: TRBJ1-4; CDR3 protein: CASSPRDSQGEKLFF; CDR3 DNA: TGCGCCAGCAGCCCCCGGGACTCCCAAGGTGAAAAACTGTTTTTT
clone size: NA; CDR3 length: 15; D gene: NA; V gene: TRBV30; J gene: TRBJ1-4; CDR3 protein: CAWRRRELPLEKLFF; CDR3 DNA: TGTGCCTGGAGACGCCGGGAGTTGCCCCTCGAAAAACTGTTTTTT
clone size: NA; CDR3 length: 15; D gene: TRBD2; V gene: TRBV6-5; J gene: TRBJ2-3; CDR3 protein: CASRRLAGGTDTQYF; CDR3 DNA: TGTGCCAGCAGACGACTAGCGGGAGGGACAGATACGCAGTATTTT
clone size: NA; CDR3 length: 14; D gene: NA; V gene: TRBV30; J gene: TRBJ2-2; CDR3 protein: CAAPWGANTGELFF; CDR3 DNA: TGTGCCGCCCCTTGGGGGGCGAACACCGGGGAGCTGTTTTTT
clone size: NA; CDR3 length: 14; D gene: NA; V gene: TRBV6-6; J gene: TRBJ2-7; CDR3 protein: CASSYQGGFYEQYF; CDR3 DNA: TGTGCCAGCAGTTATCAGGGAGGTTTCTACGAGCAGTACTTC
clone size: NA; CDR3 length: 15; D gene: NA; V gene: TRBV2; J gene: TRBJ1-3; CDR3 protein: CASSEVRVSGNTIYF; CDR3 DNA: TGTGCCAGCAGTGAAGTAAGGGTATCTGGAAACACCATATATTTT
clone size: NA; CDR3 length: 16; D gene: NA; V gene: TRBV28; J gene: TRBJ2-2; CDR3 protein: CASSLGSGQNTGELFF; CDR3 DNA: TGTGCCAGCAGTTTAGGTTCGGGACAGAACACCGGGGAGCTGTTTTTT
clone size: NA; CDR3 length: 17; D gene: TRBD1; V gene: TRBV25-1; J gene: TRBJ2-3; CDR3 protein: CASSDQDRGGITDTQYF; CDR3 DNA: TGTGCCAGCAGCGACCAGGACAGGGGGGGTATCACAGATACGCAGTATTTT
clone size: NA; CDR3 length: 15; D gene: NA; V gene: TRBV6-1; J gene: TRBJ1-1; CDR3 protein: CASSVSLRGGTEAFF; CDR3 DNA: TGTGCCAGCAGTGTATCTTTAAGAGGGGGCACTGAAGCTTTCTTT
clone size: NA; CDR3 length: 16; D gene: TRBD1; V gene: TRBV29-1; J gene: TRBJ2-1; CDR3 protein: CSVEDLGQGSYNEQFF; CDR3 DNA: TGCAGCGTTGAAGACCTTGGACAGGGCTCCTACAATGAGCAGTTCTTC
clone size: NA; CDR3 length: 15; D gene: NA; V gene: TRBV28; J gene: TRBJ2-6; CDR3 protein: CASSLRTAGANVLTF; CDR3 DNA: TGTGCCAGCAGTCTCAGGACCGCTGGGGCCAACGTCCTGACTTTC
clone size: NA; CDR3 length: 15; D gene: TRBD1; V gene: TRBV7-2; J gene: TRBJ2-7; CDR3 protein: CASSLGSDRIYEQYF; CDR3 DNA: TGTGCCAGCAGCTTAGGGTCGGACAGGATCTACGAGCAGTACTTC
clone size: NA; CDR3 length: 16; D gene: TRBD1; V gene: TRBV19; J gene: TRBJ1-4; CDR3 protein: CASRNERDREDEKLFF; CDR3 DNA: TGTGCCAGTAGGAACGAACGGGACAGAGAGGATGAAAAACTGTTTTTT
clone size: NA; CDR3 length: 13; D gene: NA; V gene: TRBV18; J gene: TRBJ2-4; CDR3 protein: CASSTKTRDIQYF; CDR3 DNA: TGTGCCAGCTCAACAAAGACTAGGGACATTCAGTACTTC
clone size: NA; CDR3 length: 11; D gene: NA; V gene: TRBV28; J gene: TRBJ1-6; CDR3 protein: CASSPHVPLHF; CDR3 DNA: TGTGCCAGCAGTCCCCACGTTCCCCTCCACTTT
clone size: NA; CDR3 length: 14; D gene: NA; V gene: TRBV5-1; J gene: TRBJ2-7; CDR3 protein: CASSLAQGSYEQYF; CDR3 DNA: TGCGCCAGCAGCTTGGCCCAGGGTTCCTACGAGCAGTACTTC
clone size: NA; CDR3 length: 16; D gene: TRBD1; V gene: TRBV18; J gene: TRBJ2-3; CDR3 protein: CASSPLPGGLSDTQYF; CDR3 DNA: TGTGCCAGCTCACCACTGCCAGGGGGCCTCTCGGATACGCAGTATTTT
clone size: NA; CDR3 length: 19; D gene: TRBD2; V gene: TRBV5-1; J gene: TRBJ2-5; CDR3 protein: CASSMTTPGTSGRAETQYF; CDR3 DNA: TGCGCCAGCAGCATGACCACCCCCGGGACTAGCGGGAGGGCGGAGACCCAGTACTTC
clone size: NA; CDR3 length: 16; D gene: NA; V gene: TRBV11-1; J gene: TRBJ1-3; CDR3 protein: CASSQPRGTFGNTIYF; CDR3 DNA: TGTGCCAGCAGCCAACCCCGGGGGACTTTCGGAAACACCATATATTTT
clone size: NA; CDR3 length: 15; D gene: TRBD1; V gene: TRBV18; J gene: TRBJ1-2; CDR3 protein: CASSPLQGADYGYTF; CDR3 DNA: TGTGCCAGCTCACCACTACAGGGGGCTGACTATGGCTACACCTTC
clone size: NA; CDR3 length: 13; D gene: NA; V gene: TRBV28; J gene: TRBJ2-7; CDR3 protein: CASSLGPQYEQYF; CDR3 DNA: TGTGCCAGCAGTTTAGGCCCTCAGTACGAGCAGTACTTC
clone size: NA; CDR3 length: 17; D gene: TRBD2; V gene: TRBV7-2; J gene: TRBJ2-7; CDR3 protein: CASSFRGLAGRAYEQYF; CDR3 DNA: TGTGCCAGCAGCTTCCGGGGACTAGCGGGGCGAGCCTACGAGCAGTACTTC
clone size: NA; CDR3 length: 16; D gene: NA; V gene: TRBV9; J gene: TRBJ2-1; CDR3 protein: CASSQQQGSIYNEQFF; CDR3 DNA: TGTGCCAGCAGCCAACAACAGGGTTCCATCTACAATGAGCAGTTCTTC
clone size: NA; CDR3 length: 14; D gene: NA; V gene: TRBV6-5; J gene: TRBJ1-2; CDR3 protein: CASSRTVSNYGYTF; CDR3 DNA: TGTGCCAGCAGCCGGACAGTTTCTAACTATGGCTACACCTTC
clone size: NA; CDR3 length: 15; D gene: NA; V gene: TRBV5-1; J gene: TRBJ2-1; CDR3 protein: CASSLGLGARREQFF; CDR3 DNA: TGCGCCAGCAGCTTGGGGCTAGGGGCGCGCAGGGAGCAGTTCTTC
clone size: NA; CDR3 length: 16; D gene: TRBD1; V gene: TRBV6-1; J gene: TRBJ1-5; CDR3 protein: CASSEGRGHSNQPQHF; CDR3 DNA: TGTGCCAGCAGTGAAGGGAGGGGGCATAGCAATCAGCCCCAGCATTTT
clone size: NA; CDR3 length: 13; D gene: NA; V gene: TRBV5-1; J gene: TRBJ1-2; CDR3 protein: CASSPGSNYGYTF; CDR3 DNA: TGCGCCAGCAGCCCAGGGTCTAACTATGGCTACACCTTC
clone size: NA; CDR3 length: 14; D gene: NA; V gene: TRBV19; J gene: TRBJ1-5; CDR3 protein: CASSIRVGNQPQHF; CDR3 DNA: TGTGCCAGTAGTATAAGGGTAGGCAATCAGCCCCAGCATTTT
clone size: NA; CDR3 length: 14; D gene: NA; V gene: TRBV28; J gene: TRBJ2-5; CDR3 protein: CASSFPGRGETQYF; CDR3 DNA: TGTGCCAGCAGTTTTCCCGGGAGAGGTGAGACCCAGTACTTC
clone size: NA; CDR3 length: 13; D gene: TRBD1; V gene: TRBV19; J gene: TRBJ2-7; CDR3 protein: CASSRKTGYEQYF; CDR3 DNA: TGTGCCAGTAGTAGAAAGACAGGGTACGAGCAGTACTTC
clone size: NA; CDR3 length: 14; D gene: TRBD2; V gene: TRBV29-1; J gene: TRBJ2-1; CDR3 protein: CSAGGVAGYNEQFF; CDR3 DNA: TGCAGCGCTGGCGGGGTAGCGGGCTACAATGAGCAGTTCTTC
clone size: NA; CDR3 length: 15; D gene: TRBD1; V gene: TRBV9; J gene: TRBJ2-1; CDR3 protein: CASSVAGGSYNEQFF; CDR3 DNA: TGTGCCAGCAGCGTAGCAGGGGGCTCCTACAATGAGCAGTTCTTC
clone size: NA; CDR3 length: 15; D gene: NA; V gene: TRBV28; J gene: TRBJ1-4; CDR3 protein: CASNSRDRDNEKLFF; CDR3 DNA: TGTGCCAGCAATTCAAGGGACCGAGATAATGAAAAACTGTTTTTT
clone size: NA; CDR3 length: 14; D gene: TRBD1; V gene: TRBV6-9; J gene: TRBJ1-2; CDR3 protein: CASSLDRGFYGYTF; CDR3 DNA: TGTGCCAGCAGTTTGGACAGGGGATTCTATGGCTACACCTTC
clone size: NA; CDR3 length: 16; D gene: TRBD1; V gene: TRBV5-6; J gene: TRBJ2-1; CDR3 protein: CASSPEQGASLNEQFF; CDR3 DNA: TGTGCCAGCAGCCCAGAACAGGGGGCCAGTCTCAATGAGCAGTTCTTC
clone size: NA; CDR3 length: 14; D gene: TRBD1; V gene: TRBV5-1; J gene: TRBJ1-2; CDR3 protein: CASSLWTGEGGYTF; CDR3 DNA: TGCGCCAGCAGCTTATGGACAGGGGAGGGAGGCTACACCTTC
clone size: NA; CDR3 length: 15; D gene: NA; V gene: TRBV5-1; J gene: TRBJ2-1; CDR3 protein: CASALSGVSYNEQFF; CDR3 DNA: TGCGCCAGCGCCCTTAGTGGGGTCTCCTACAATGAGCAGTTCTTC
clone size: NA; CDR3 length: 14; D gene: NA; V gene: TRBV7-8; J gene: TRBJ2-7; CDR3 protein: CASSLDHSSYEQYF; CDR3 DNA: TGTGCCAGCAGCTTAGACCATAGCTCCTACGAGCAGTACTTC
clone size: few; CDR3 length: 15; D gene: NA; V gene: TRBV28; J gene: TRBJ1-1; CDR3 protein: CASSLLGFLGTEAFF; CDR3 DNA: TGTGCCAGCAGTTTGTTGGGTTTCCTTGGGACTGAAGCTTTCTTT
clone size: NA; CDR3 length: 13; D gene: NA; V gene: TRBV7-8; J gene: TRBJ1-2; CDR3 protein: CASSFHEPSGYTF; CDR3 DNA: TGTGCCAGCAGCTTCCATGAACCGAGTGGCTACACCTTC
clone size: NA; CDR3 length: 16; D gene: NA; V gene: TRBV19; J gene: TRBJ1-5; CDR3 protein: CASSISGTVRNQPQHF; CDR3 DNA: TGTGCCAGTAGTATATCAGGGACCGTCCGCAATCAGCCCCAGCATTTT
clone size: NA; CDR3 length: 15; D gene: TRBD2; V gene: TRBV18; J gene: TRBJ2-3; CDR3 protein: CASSGLAGGTDTQYF; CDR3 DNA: TGTGCCAGCTCGGGACTAGCGGGAGGCACAGATACGCAGTATTTT